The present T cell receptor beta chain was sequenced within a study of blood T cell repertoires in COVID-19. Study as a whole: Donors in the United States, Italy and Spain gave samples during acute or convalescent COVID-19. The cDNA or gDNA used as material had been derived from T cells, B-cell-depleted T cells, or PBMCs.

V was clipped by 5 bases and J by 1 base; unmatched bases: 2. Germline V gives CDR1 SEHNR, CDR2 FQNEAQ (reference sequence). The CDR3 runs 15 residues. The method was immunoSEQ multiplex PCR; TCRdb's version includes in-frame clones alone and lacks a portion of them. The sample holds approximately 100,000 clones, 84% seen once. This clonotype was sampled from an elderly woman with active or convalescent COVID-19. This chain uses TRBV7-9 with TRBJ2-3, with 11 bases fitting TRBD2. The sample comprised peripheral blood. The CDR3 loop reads CASSRLAGRTDTQYF. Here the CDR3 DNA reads TGTGCCAGCAGCCGACTAGCGGGACGCACAGATACGCAGTATTTT.